Listed below are T cell receptor beta chains from one sample, sequenced in a study of T-cell reconstitution after alpha-beta-depleted transplantation in children. From the PCR reads, TCRdb called clonotypes with MiXCR, one entry per CDR3 protein. This repertoire shows 200,000 or so distinct CDR3 sequences, 5% to 7.5% found once; its top ten account for roughly 4.7%. The sample in question was PBMCs, obtained before TCRalphabeta/CD19-depleted stem cell transplant. Source of these receptors: a girl less than two years old with combined immunodeficiency, due to receive a stem cell transplant. The CDR3 runs from the conserved cysteine through the conserved F or W.

v_gene,j_gene,CDR3aa
TRBV29-1,TRBJ2-7,CSVEAPPYEQYF
TRBV29-1,TRBJ2-7,CSVDPGQGTYEQYF
TRBV20-1,TRBJ2-5,CSASGSEREGLETQYF
TRBV29-1,TRBJ2-1,CSVEDISAGLYNEQFF
TRBV6-5,TRBJ1-3,CASSSQGSGNTIYF
TRBV29-1,TRBJ1-2,CSADGRPGGHGYTF
TRBV29-1,TRBJ2-3,CSGKTGLTDTQYF
TRBV18,TRBJ2-2,CASSPTGIANTGELFF
TRBV5-5,TRBJ2-1,CASSLGPGMYEQFF
TRBV7-9,TRBJ1-1,CASSPYKNTEAFF
TRBV4-3,TRBJ2-1,CASSPGLDPMDEQFF
TRBV20-1,TRBJ1-4,CSAFHHRLENEKLFF
TRBV5-1,TRBJ2-5,CASSPVEGTQYF
TRBV5-1,TRBJ1-1,CASSPRSQNTEAFF
TRBV12-3/TRBV12-4,TRBJ1-4,CASRMSHRQGVNEKLFF
TRBV29-1,TRBJ2-7,CSVEDGRDRGEGEQYF
TRBV29-1,TRBJ2-7,CSVGAGVADYEQYF
TRBV11-3,TRBJ2-2,CASSLGGRGTGELFF
TRBV7-9,TRBJ2-7,CASSSRTYEQYF
TRBV11-2,TRBJ2-1,CASSVRDLLFF
TRBV7-9,TRBJ2-3,CASSSGRRLTTDTQYF
TRBV6-5,TRBJ2-1,CASSYVGVLGNEQFF
TRBV29-1,TRBJ2-3,CSVHSGTIGLDTQYF
TRBV12-5,TRBJ2-7,CASGLALNTGTVDYEQYF
TRBV27,TRBJ2-3,CASSLGGTDTQYF
TRBV15,TRBJ2-1,CATSKSNEQFF
TRBV7-3,TRBJ2-1,CASSLPSSSWNNEQFF
TRBV5-1,TRBJ2-1,CASYFRLASYNEQFF
TRBV20-1,TRBJ2-7,CSAPVARTSLYEQYF
TRBV12-3/TRBV12-4,TRBJ2-5,CASSSRGPETQYF
TRBV12-3/TRBV12-4,TRBJ2-1,CASSPGGGLFNEQFF
TRBV4-1,TRBJ2-1,CASSRKAGGTYNEQFF
TRBV4-3,TRBJ2-7,CASSQDLSSTGLGYEQYF
TRBV20-1,TRBJ1-1,CSARTGQGTEAFF
TRBV24-1,TRBJ2-7,CATSTGYEQYF
TRBV7-2,TRBJ1-1,CASSAQTGNTEAFF
TRBV11-2,TRBJ2-7,CASSLDTFPAWSRGISYEQYF